Each of the 28 T cell receptor beta chains below was sequenced from the same sample in a study of blood T cell repertoires in COVID-19. Clones were read by immunoSEQ multiplex PCR, and TCRdb kept only the in-frame ones, dropping some. The sample includes around 310,000 clones, about nine tenths of them seen just once. The material sequenced was PBMCs or T cells enriched from blood (not recorded which). The receptor set was obtained from a woman in her twenties or thirties who had recovered from COVID-19.

The rearrangement uses TRBV3-1 (or the pseudogene TRBV3-2) and TRBJ2-2; 7 bases are shared with TRBD2. V gave up 2 bases and J gave up 5 bases; unmatched junction bases: 11. This CDR3 is built from 17 residues. CDR1 is LGHDT and CDR2 is YNNKEL in the germline V gene (reference sequence). The CDR3 spells CASSQLRGRARTGELFF. In DNA form, the CDR3 reads TGTGCCAGCAGCCAACTGCGAGGGAGGGCTCGAACCGGGGAGCTGTTTTTT.

The rearrangement uses TRBV10-3 and TRBJ2-2, with TRBD1 matching over 10 bases. V lost 0 bases to trimming and J lost 6 bases; unmatched junction nucleotides: 1. This CDR3 is 15 amino acids long. Germline V gene sequence: CDR1 ENHRY, CDR2 SYGVKD. CDR3 loop: CAISESGTGAGELFF. The CDR3 region has the DNA TGTGCCATCAGTGAGTCAGGGACAGGGGCCGGGGAGCTGTTTTTT.

The chain combines TRBV12-3 or TRBV12-4 with TRBJ2-7; 9 bases are a match to TRBD2. The ends lost 7 bases at V and 2 bases at J; junction bases unmatched: 3. The CDR3 is 13 residues long. The CDR3 sequence is CASMVAGAYEQYF. In DNA form, the CDR3 reads TGTGCCAGCATGGTAGCGGGAGCCTACGAGCAGTACTTC.

The chain joins TRBV30 to TRBJ2-1, with D possibly matching TRBD2 (6 bases). V lost 5 bases and J 4 bases, leaving 30 bases between the germline ends. This CDR3 has 19 amino acids. In germline, CDR1 is GTSNPN, CDR2 SVGIG (reference sequence). The chain's CDR3 is CAWPLYRGLHSVAYNEQFF. The CDR3 coding sequence is TGTGCCTGGCCACTCTATAGGGGACTCCATTCGGTGGCGTACAATGAGCAGTTCTTC. The full variable domain, rest sourced from reference TRBV30 and TRBJ2-1, is SQTIHQWPATLVQPVGSPLSLECTVEGTSNPNLYWYRQAAGRGLQLLFYSVGIGQISSEVPQNLSASRPQDRQFILSSKKLLLSDSGFYLCAWPLYRGLHSVAYNEQFFGPGTRLTVL.

V usage is TRBV12-5 and J usage is TRBJ1-3, with 7 bases matching TRBD1. The CDR3 extends over 19 amino acids. With V trimmed by 0 bases and J by 3 bases, 14 bases remained unmatched. CDR1 and CDR2 from the germline V gene are LGHNT and FRNRAP. DNA for the CDR3: TGTGCTAGTGGTTTGGTACTTTCCGGGACAGAGGCATTTGGAAACACCATATATTTT. Translated, it gives CASGLVLSGTEAFGNTIYF.

The chain links TRBV4-3 to TRBJ2-6; 8 bases line up with TRBD1. CDR1 LGHNA and CDR2 YSLEER come from the germline V gene. The J segment lost 5 bases and the V segment lost 1 base, leaving 7 bases of the junction unmatched. The CDR3 is made up of 17 amino acids. The CDR3 region is CASSQVGQGARANVLTF. Here the CDR3 DNA reads TGCGCCAGCAGCCAAGTTGGCCAGGGGGCTAGGGCCAACGTCCTGACTTTC.

This clone was detected once. V is TRBV3-1 (or the pseudogene TRBV3-2) and J is TRBJ2-1; D not resolved. Trimming shortened V by 3 bases and J by 9 bases, and 9 bases separated the two germline ends. Germline CDR1 reads LGHDT; CDR2 reads YNNKEL (reference sequence). The CDR3 extends over 12 amino acids. The CDR3 DNA reads as TGTGCCAGCAGCCAGATCACGGGTGAGCAGTTCTTC. Its protein product is CASSQITGEQFF.

The rearrangement uses TRBV20-1 and TRBJ2-1; D perhaps matches TRBD1 (6 bases). Trimming removed 5 bases from V and 8 bases from J, with 10 bases in between. Germline CDR1 and CDR2: DFQATT and SNEGSKA (reference sequence). The CDR3 consists of 11 residues. The DNA for the CDR3 is TGCAGTGCTGGGGGCTTTTATGAGCAGTTCTTC. It translates to CSAGGFYEQFF.

This clone was seen a single time. This chain links TRBV2 with TRBJ1-2; D is ambiguous. With 8 bases removed from V and 4 bases from J, the gap between germline ends came to 17 bases. The CDR3 length is 14 residues. Germline V gives CDR1 SNHLY, CDR2 FYNNEI. The CDR3 sequence: CASLREVMSYGYTF. The CDR3 bases are TGTGCCAGCTTACGGGAGGTGATGTCCTATGGCTACACCTTC.

The chain joins TRBV11-3 to TRBJ2-1, with D maybe TRBD1 (6 bases). The CDR3 spans 14 residues. The germline V gene encodes CDR1 SGHNT and CDR2 YENEEA. Trimming shortened V by 0 bases and J by 9 bases, and 12 bases separated the two germline ends. This chain's CDR3 is CASSLEGALSEQFF. The DNA for the CDR3 is TGTGCCAGCAGCTTAGAGGGGGCCCTCAGTGAGCAGTTCTTC.

This clone was seen only once. The chain links TRBV10-3 to TRBJ2-3, with 9 bases matching TRBD1. Germline V gene lookup returns CDR1 ENHRY and CDR2 SYGVKD. The CDR3 extends over 17 amino acids. Germline trimming cut 3 bases from V and 6 bases from J; bases unmatched to any gene: 13. The CDR3 DNA is TGTGCCATCAGTGACTATCTCCCGGGACAGGGAATGGATACGCAGTATTTT. Protein: CAISDYLPGQGMDTQYF.

This clone was seen a few times. V usage is TRBV2 and J usage is TRBJ1-1; D uncertain. Germline V gene sequence: CDR1 SNHLY, CDR2 FYNNEI. This CDR3 is built from 11 residues. V was pared by 8 bases and J by 7 bases, with 11 bases between. The CDR3 DNA reads as TGTGCCAGCCTAGTGGAGGTTGAAGCTTTCTTT. Protein: CASLVEVEAFF.

This clone was seen more than once but under ten times. The V gene is TRBV18, the J gene TRBJ2-3; TRBD2 aligns across 7 bases. The length of the CDR3 is 14 residues. J was trimmed by 4 bases and V by 1 base; bases with no gene match: 2. The germline gives CDR1 KGHSH, CDR2 LQKENI. The CDR3 coding sequence is TGTGCCAGCTCACCACGGGACTATTCAGATACGCAGTATTTT. Translated: CASSPRDYSDTQYF.

The chain combines TRBV11-1 with TRBJ2-2, with no clear D. The germline V gene encodes CDR1 SGHAT and CDR2 FQDESV (reference sequence). The CDR3 contains 13 residues. V was pared by 6 bases and J by 3 bases, with 8 bases between. The CDR3 reads CASSPRDTGELFF. CDR3 DNA: TGTGCCAGCAGTCCTAGAGACACCGGGGAGCTGTTTTTT.

V is TRBV5-1 and J is TRBJ2-3; D is possibly TRBD2 (5 bases). The CDR3 spans 12 residues. Germline loops: CDR1 SGHRS, CDR2 YFSETQ. V was clipped by 4 bases and J by 4 bases, with 7 bases between them. The CDR3 coding sequence is TGCGCCAGCAGCCGGGAATCAGATACGCAGTATTTT. Translating gives CASSRESDTQYF. Based on the CDR3 plus reference TRBV5-1 and TRBJ2-3, the full variable domain is KAGVTQTPRYLIKTRGQQVTLSCSPISGHRSVSWYQQTPGQGLQFLFEYFSETQRNKGNFPGRFSGRQFSNSRSEMNVSTLELGDSALYLCASSRESDTQYFGPGTRLTVL.

This clone was recorded only once. The rearrangement uses TRBV6-1 and TRBJ2-1; D is perhaps TRBD1 (6 bases). CDR1 is MNHNS, CDR2 SASEGT, per germline. The CDR3 totals 17 residues. V dropped 0 bases and J dropped 0 bases, with 12 bases sitting between them. The DNA of the CDR3 is TGTGCCAGCAGTGAAGCCCTGGGACACCCCTCCTACAATGAGCAGTTCTTC. Encoded protein: CASSEALGHPSYNEQFF.

The CDR3 DNA reads TGTGCCAGCAGTGTACCGGGACATTACACAGATACGCAGTATTTT. Translated: CASSVPGHYTDTQYF. The J gene is TRBJ2-3, the V gene TRBV6-6; weak D call: TRBD1 (6 bases). The CDR3 is 15 amino acids. Germline V gene data show CDR1 as MNHNY and CDR2 as SVGAGI (reference sequence). V lost 5 bases to trimming and J lost 2 bases, with 14 bases between them.

This clone appeared once. The chain has TRBV10-3 and TRBJ2-3; TRBD2 aligns across 15 bases. Germline assignment: CDR1 ENHRY and CDR2 SYGVKD. CDR3 length: 15 residues. V lost 10 bases, J lost 5 bases, and 7 bases stayed unmatched. The CDR3 sequence: CATTRTSGREDTQYF. The CDR3 region has the DNA TGTGCCACTACAAGGACTAGCGGGAGGGAAGATACGCAGTATTTT.

The V gene is TRBV5-4, the J gene TRBJ2-5, with TRBD1 matching 11 bases. The junction had 11 bases not matched to a gene; V was cut back by 0 bases and J by 7 bases. CDR3 length: 17 residues. The germline V gene has CDR1 SGHNT and CDR2 YYREEE (reference sequence). The CDR3 sequence: CASSLGVPRDRGWTQYF. Written as DNA, the CDR3 is TGTGCCAGCAGCTTGGGGGTGCCCCGGGACAGGGGGTGGACCCAGTACTTC.

This clone was recorded only once. Other DNA variants within this sample encode the same CDR3. This chain links TRBV10-3 with TRBJ2-1; perhaps TRBD2 as D (5 bases). The CDR3 runs to 12 residues. Germline loops: CDR1 ENHRY, CDR2 SYGVKD. Deletions cut 0 bases from V and 9 bases from J, with 6 bases between. The CDR3 DNA sequence: TGTGCCATCAGTGAGTCGAGGGTTGAGCAGTTCTTC. It yields the protein CAISESRVEQFF.

This clone has more than one count but fewer than ten. The chain uses TRBV7-8 and TRBJ2-7, with 7 bases identical to TRBD1. Per germline, CDR1 SGHVS and CDR2 FQNEAQ. This CDR3 has 17 residues. The J segment lost 2 bases and the V segment lost 1 base, leaving 11 bases of the junction unmatched. The CDR3 protein is CASSLVSMTGSTYEQYF. CDR3 DNA: TGTGCCAGCAGCTTAGTTTCGATGACAGGGTCGACCTACGAGCAGTACTTC.

This chain connects TRBV6-5 to TRBJ1-1; 7 nucleotides match TRBD1. Germline CDR1 MNHEY, CDR2 SVGAGI. Unmatched junction bases numbered 11, after V lost 6 bases and J lost 10 bases. This CDR3 is 13 amino acids long. CDR3 coding DNA: TGTGCCAGCAGGGCATCAGCGACAGGGACAGCTTTCTTT. Translated, it gives CASRASATGTAFF.

The chain combines TRBV5-1 with TRBJ2-1; possibly TRBD1 for D (6 bases). Trimming took 0 bases from V and 9 from J, leaving 7 bases between them. This CDR3 is 12 amino acids long. The germline CDR1 and CDR2 sequences are SGHRS and YFSETQ. CDR3 loop: CASSLGDTEQFF. Written as DNA, the CDR3 is TGCGCCAGCAGCTTGGGGGACACTGAGCAGTTCTTC.

The V and J genes are TRBV5-6 and TRBJ2-3, with TRBD2 matching 11 bases. The V gene's germline CDR1 is SGHDT and CDR2 YYEEEE. The CDR3 runs to 15 residues. Germline trimming cut 2 bases from V and 4 bases from J; bases unmatched to any gene: 3. The CDR3 loop is CASSLSLAGADTQYF. The DNA of the CDR3 is TGTGCCAGCAGCTTATCACTAGCGGGAGCAGATACGCAGTATTTT.

The chain links TRBV11-1 to TRBJ2-4; the match to TRBD1 covers 9 bases. The CDR3 runs 16 residues. The germline V gene has CDR1 SGHAT and CDR2 FQDESV (reference sequence). The V gene end was trimmed by 1 base and the J gene end by 8 bases; junction bases not matched to a gene: 9. Here the CDR3 reads CASSLEVGTGSDIQYF. CDR3 coding DNA: TGTGCCAGCAGCTTAGAAGTTGGGACAGGGTCGGACATTCAGTACTTC.

The chain joins TRBV7-2 to TRBJ1-1; D remains ambiguous. V shed 5 bases and J shed 5 bases, with 9 bases lying between them. Germline values: CDR1 SGHTA, CDR2 FQGNSA. The CDR3 extends over 12 amino acids. The CDR3 nucleotides read TGTGCCAGCAGCCGCCATAGAACTGAAGCTTTCTTT. The encoded protein is CASSRHRTEAFF.

The chain uses TRBV19 and TRBJ1-1; D not certain. There are 13 residues in the CDR3. V lost 1 base to trimming and J lost 4 bases, with 7 bases between them. Per germline, CDR1 LNHDA and CDR2 SQIVND (reference sequence). Here the CDR3 DNA reads TGTGCCAGTAGTATAGGCAGAAGCACTGAAGCTTTCTTT. It encodes CASSIGRSTEAFF.

This clone came up once. This CDR3 reads CASSRGPGVGNTIYF. As DNA, the CDR3 is TGCGCCAGCAGCCGGGGTCCGGGGGTTGGAAACACCATATATTTT. The genes are TRBV5-1 and TRBJ1-3, with D possibly TRBD1 on 5 matching bases. Germline values: CDR1 SGHRS, CDR2 YFSETQ. The CDR3 spans 15 residues. V shed 4 bases and J shed 3 bases, with 14 bases lying between them.